The subject of this entry is one TCR beta chain. Its antigen is still unknown. Some clones are missing from TCRdb's copy, which holds only in-frame ones; the method was immunoSEQ multiplex PCR. The sample lists tens of thousands of clones; about 88% were seen once. This entry belongs to a study of T cell responses to AZD1222 COVID-19 vaccine. Study observations and caveats: The study found vaccine-associated CD4 TCRs spanning spike, dominant at 160-218 and 743-854. Just 5 to 7 people given AZD1222 tested seropositive at baseline. Increases in Spike-specific TCR breadth and depth were seen after two AZD1222 doses. Females made up more of the donors, who were largely white British, and clonal diversity may have come out too low.

This CDR3 region has 12 residues. The germline V gene encodes CDR1 SEHNR and CDR2 FQNEAQ (reference sequence). With V trimmed by 8 bases and J by 6 bases, 5 bases remained unmatched. The receptor's source is an adult who received the AZD1222 COVID-19 vaccine. This sample comprised peripheral blood, obtained 28 days after the second AZD1222 dose. This chain links TRBV7-9 with TRBJ1-2; 8 positions match TRBD1. The CDR3 bases are TGTGCCAGCGACAGGGGTGCTGATGGCTACACCTTC. Translation: CASDRGADGYTF.